This T cell receptor beta chain emerged from a study of T cells in Graves' hyperthyroidism and ophthalmopathy. Study-wide background: Staff took peripheral blood when the initial diagnosis was made, before any treatment began. Overall study results and limits: Researchers found most expanded thyroid clonotypes above 0.001 in blood as well.

The ends lost 7 bases at V and 4 bases at J; junction bases unmatched: 14. The CDR3 spans 18 residues. This clonotype was counted ten times or more. Antigen specificity is unknown. TCR beta CDR3 regions were amplified from RNA. The study used the HTBI primer set for a first-round RT-PCR of the TCR CDR3. A single record per CDR3 protein comes from TCRdb applying MiXCR to the multiplex PCR reads. The repertoire holds hundreds of thousands of distinct CDR3 sequences, with approximately 20% as singletons. The chain carries TRBV12-3 or TRBV12-4 and TRBJ2-6, with TRBD1 matching 9 bases. Sequences were obtained from blood. This receptor was identified in a man aged 35 to 55 with Graves' hyperthyroidism. CDR3 sequence: CASNPKGTGSSGANVLTF. The DNA of the CDR3 is TGTGCCAGCAACCCCAAAGGGACAGGGTCCTCCGGGGCCAACGTCCTGACTTTC.